These 11 T cell receptor beta chains originate from one sample sequenced in a study of shared T cell receptors in the human thymus. Repertoires were generated with immunoSEQ multiplex PCR, while TCRdb's copy carries only in-frame clones and drops some. The data contain under 450,000 clones, approximately 95% of them singletons. Sequenced input: thymocytes. These receptor sequences come from a human donor.

The V and J genes are TRBV4-2 and TRBJ2-1; TRBD1 matches 7 bases. CDR1 and CDR2 from the germline V gene are LGHNA and YNFKEQ. V shed 3 bases and J 6 bases; nucleotides not matched to a gene: 8. The CDR3 is 15 residues long. CDR3 bases: TGTGCCAGCAGCCACCAAGGGGGCCGGACCAATGAGCAGTTCTTC. It is translated as CASSHQGGRTNEQFF.

This clone was seen once. This chain links TRBV27 with TRBJ2-5, with D possibly TRBD1 on 5 matching bases. The germline V and J ends were trimmed by 5 bases and 5 bases, with 12 bases remaining between them. Germline V gene data show CDR1 as MNHEY and CDR2 as SMNVEV (reference sequence). The CDR3 runs 13 residues. The CDR3: CASSGARVETQYF. CDR3 in DNA: TGTGCCAGCAGTGGTGCCAGGGTGGAGACCCAGTACTTC.

The chain carries TRBV30 and TRBJ2-3; D call uncertain. Trimming pared 2 bases from V and 3 bases from J, leaving 6 bases between. Germline V CDR1 and CDR2: GTSNPN, SVGIG (reference sequence). The CDR3 loop spans 12 amino acids. CDR3 sequence reads: CAWSSLTDTQYF. DNA for the CDR3: TGTGCCTGGAGTTCTTTGACAGATACGCAGTATTTT.

The CDR3, as DNA: TGTGCCAGCAGCGTAGAGGGCGAGCGGGATTGGGACGGGGAGCTGTTTTTT. This sequence encodes CASSVEGERDWDGELFF. The V call is TRBV9, the J call TRBJ2-2; TRBD2 agrees at 7 bases. Germline lookup yields CDR1 SGDLS and CDR2 YYNGEE. The CDR3 loop spans 17 amino acids. J was trimmed by 7 bases and V by 0 bases; bases with no gene match: 12.

J is TRBJ2-5 and V is TRBV28, with TRBD2 matching over 11 bases. Germline V gives CDR1 MDHEN, CDR2 SYDVKM. The ends lost 6 bases at V and 1 base at J; junction bases unmatched: 10. CDR3 size: 17 residues. For the CDR3, the DNA is TGTGCCAGCAGCCTCCCTTTAGCGGGAGGGCCCCAAGAGACCCAGTACTTC. Its protein is CASSLPLAGGPQETQYF.

This clone was detected only once. This rearrangement joins TRBV30 to TRBJ2-7; maybe TRBD1 (6 bases). Trimming pared 3 bases from V and 2 bases from J, leaving 17 bases between. The germline V gene encodes CDR1 GTSNPN and CDR2 SVGIG (reference sequence). This CDR3 contains 15 residues. The CDR3 loop reads CAWRGKTGLAYEQYF. The CDR3 nucleotides read TGTGCCTGGAGGGGGAAAACAGGGTTGGCCTACGAGCAGTACTTC.

V and J are TRBV2 and TRBJ2-2; possibly TRBD2 for D (6 bases). The CDR3 extends over 16 amino acids. V lost 2 bases to trimming and J lost 5 bases, with 15 bases between them. Germline assignment: CDR1 SNHLY and CDR2 FYNNEI. The CDR3 region is CASSESGDRRTGELFF. The DNA for the CDR3 is TGTGCCAGCAGTGAATCGGGGGATAGGAGGACCGGGGAGCTGTTTTTT.

The chain is built from TRBV2 and TRBJ2-1; 9 nucleotides align to TRBD2. V lost 7 bases to trimming and J lost 4 bases; unmatched junction nucleotides: 5. CDR3 length: 14 amino acids. Germline CDR1 and CDR2: SNHLY and FYNNEI. The CDR3 region is CASIRTSVYNEQFF. The CDR3 nucleotides read TGTGCCAGCATTCGGACTAGCGTGTACAATGAGCAGTTCTTC.

This chain connects TRBV20-1 to TRBJ1-2, with D unresolved. Between the trimmed V and J ends, which lost 5 bases and 3 bases, there was a span of 7 bases. Germline V CDR1 and CDR2: DFQATT, SNEGSKA (reference sequence). The CDR3 consists of 11 residues. Here the CDR3 DNA reads TGCAGTGCTCCCAACCACTATGGCTACACCTTC. Translation gives CSAPNHYGYTF.

This chain uses TRBV20-1 with TRBJ2-5; D call uncertain. Germline-derived CDR1 and CDR2 are DFQATT and SNEGSKA (reference sequence). The length of the CDR3 is 11 residues. CDR3: CRSPLQETQYF. The CDR3 DNA reads TGCAGGTCGCCACTCCAAGAGACCCAGTACTTC.

The DNA for the CDR3 is TGTGCCAGCAGCCCAGCGGGAGGGATTCTAACAGATACGCAGTATTTT. Translating gives CASSPAGGILTDTQYF. This chain uses TRBV7-2 with TRBJ2-3; 10 nucleotides agree with TRBD2. Germline CDR1 SGHTA, CDR2 FQGNSA. The CDR3 contains 16 residues. Trimming took 5 bases from V and 3 from J; bases not matched to a gene: 8.